These 2 T cell receptor beta chains share one sample of origin, sequenced in a study of CD8 T cells in ankylosing spondylitis. TCRdb re-analysed the 5' RACE reads in MiXCR, keeping a single row per CDR3 protein. This table holds 250,000 to 400,000 distinct CDR3 sequences, more than 9% found once. Sequenced material: blood, either unsorted or a sorted T cell fraction (not recorded which). The receptors here all came from a female donor with ankylosing spondylitis or in good health (not recorded which).

As concerns this clonotype: This may be a read error: a much more frequent sequence differs by one nucleotide. V is TRBV20-1 and J is TRBJ1-2; tentative D call: TRBD1 (5 bases). This CDR3 is built from 10 residues. Looked up from germline, CDR1 is DFQATT and CDR2 is SNEGSKA (reference sequence). The CDR3 DNA sequence: TGCGGTGCTTGGGGGGGTGGCTACACCTTC. It codes for CGAWGGGYTF.

The chain couples TRBV12-3 or TRBV12-4 to TRBJ2-7; D gene uncertain. The V end lost 7 bases, the J end lost 4 bases, and 14 bases lay between the germline ends. The CDR3 runs to 13 residues. This chain's CDR3 is CASTLMGVYEQYF. CDR3 nucleotides: TGTGCCAGCACTCTAATGGGCGTTTACGAGCAGTACTTC.